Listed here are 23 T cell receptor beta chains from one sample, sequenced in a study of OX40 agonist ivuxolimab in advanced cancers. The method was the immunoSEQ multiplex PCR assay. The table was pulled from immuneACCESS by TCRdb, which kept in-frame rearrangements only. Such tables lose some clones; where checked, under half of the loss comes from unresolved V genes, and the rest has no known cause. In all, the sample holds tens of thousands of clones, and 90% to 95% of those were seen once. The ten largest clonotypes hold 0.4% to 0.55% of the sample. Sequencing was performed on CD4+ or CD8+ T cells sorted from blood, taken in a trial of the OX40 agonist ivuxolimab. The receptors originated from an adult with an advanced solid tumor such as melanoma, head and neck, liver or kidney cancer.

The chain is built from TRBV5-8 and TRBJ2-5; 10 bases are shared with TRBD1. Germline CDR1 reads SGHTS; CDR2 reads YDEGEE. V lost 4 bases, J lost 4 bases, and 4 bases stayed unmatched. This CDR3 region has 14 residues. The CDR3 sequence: CASSPRTGGETQYF. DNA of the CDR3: TGTGCCAGCAGCCCCAGGACAGGGGGAGAGACCCAGTACTTC.

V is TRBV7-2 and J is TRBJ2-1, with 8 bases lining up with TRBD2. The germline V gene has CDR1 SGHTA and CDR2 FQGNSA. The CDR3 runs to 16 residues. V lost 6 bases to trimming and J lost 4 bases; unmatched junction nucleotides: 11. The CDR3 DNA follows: TGTGCCAGCAGGCCGCCGGGACTAGGTGTTTACAATGAGCAGTTCTTC. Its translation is CASRPPGLGVYNEQFF.

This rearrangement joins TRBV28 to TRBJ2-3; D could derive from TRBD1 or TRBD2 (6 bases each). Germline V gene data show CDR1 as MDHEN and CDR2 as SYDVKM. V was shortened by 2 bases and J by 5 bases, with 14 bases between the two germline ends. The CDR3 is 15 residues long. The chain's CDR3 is CASSLPQGGIDTQYF. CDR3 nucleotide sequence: TGTGCCAGCAGTTTACCACAGGGAGGTATAGATACGCAGTATTTT.

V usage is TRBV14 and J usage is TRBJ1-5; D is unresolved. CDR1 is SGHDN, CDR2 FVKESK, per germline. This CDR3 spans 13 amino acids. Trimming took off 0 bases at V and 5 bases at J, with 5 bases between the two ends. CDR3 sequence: CASSQEVDQPQHF. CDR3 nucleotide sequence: TGTGCCAGCAGCCAAGAGGTTGATCAGCCCCAGCATTTT. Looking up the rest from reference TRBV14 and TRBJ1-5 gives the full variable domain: EAGVTQFPSHSVIEKGQTVTLRCDPISGHDNLYWYRRVMGKEIKFLLHFVKESKQDESGMPNNRFLAERTGGTYSTLKVQPAELEDSGVYFCASSQEVDQPQHFGDGTRLSIL.

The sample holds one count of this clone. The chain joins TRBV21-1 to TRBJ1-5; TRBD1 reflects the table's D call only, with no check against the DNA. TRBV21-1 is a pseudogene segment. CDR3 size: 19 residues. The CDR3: CASSLDTPRIGDGNQPQHF. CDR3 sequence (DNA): TGTGCCAGCAGCCTAGATACCCCCAGGATAGGGGATGGCAATCAGCCCCAGCATTTT.

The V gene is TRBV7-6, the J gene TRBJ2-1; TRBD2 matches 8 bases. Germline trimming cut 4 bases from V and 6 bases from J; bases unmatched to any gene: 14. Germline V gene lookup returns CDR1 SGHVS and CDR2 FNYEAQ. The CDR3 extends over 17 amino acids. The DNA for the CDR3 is TGTGCCAGCAGCTCCCTTGGCCGGGAGGGCCGGGGCAATGAGCAGTTCTTC. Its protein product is CASSSLGREGRGNEQFF.

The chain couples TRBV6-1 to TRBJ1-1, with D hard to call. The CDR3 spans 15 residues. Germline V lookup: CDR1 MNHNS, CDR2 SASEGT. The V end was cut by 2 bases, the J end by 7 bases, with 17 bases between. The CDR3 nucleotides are TGTGCCAGCAGTGAACCCCGAACTCGCTATTATGAAGCTTTCTTT. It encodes CASSEPRTRYYEAFF.

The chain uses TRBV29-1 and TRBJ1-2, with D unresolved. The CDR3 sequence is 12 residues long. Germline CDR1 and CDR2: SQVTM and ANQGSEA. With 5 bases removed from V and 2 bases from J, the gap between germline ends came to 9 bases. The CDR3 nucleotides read TGCAGCGTTACGCACACAAACTATGGCTACACCTTC. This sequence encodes CSVTHTNYGYTF.

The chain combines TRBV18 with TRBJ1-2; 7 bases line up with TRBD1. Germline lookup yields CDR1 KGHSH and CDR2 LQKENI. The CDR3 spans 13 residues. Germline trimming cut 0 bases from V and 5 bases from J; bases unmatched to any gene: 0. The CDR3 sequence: CASSPPGQYGYTF. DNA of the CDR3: TGTGCCAGCTCACCACCGGGACAGTATGGCTACACCTTC.

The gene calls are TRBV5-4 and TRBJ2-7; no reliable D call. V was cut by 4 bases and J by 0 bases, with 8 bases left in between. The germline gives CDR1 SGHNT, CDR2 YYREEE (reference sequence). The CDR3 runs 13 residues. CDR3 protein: CASSTRNSYEQYF. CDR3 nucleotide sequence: TGTGCCAGCAGCACCAGGAACTCCTACGAGCAGTACTTC.

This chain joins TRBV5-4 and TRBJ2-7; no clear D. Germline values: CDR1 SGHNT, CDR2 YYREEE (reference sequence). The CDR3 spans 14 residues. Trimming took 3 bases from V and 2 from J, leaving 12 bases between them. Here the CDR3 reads CASSSATATYEQYF. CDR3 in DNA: TGTGCCAGCAGCTCCGCGACTGCTACCTACGAGCAGTACTTC.

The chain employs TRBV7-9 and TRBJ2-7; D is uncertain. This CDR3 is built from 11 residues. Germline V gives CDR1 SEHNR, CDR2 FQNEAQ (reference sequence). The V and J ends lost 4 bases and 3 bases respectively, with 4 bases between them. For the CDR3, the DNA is TGTGCCAGCAGCTCGTACTACGAGCAGTACTTC. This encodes CASSSYYEQYF.

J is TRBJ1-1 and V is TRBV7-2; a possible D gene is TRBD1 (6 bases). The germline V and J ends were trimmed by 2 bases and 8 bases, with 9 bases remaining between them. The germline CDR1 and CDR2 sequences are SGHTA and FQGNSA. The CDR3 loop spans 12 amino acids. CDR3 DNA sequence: TGTGCCAGCAGCTTATTACAGGGCGAAGCTTTCTTT. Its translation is CASSLLQGEAFF.

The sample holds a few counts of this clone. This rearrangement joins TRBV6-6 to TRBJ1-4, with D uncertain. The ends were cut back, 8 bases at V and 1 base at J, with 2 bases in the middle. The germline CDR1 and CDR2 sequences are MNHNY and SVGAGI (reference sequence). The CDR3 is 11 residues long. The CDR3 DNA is TGTGCCAGCCAAACTAATGAAAAACTGTTTTTT. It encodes CASQTNEKLFF.

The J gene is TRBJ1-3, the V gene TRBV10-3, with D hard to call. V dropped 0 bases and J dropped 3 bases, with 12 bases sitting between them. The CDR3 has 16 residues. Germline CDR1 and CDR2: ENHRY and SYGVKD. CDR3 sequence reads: CAISESSGEGGNTIYF. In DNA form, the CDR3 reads TGTGCCATCAGTGAGTCATCTGGGGAAGGTGGAAACACCATATATTTT.

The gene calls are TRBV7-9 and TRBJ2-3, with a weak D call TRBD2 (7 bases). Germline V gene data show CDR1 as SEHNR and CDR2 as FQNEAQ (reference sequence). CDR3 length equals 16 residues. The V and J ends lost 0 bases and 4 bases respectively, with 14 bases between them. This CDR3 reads CASSLAGGVIPDTQYF. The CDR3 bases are TGTGCCAGCAGCTTAGCAGGGGGGGTCATCCCAGATACGCAGTATTTT.

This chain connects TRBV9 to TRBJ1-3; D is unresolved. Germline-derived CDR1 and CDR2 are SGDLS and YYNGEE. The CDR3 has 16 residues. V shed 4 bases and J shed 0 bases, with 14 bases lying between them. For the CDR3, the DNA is TGTGCCAGCAGCCCCTTCGACGTATACTCTGGAAACACCATATATTTT. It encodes CASSPFDVYSGNTIYF.

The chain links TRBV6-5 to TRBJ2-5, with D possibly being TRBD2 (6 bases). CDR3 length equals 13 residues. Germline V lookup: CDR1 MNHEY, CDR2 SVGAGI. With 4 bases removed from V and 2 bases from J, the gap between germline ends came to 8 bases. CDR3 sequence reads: CASSWGTQETQYF. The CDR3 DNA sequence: TGTGCCAGCAGTTGGGGGACTCAAGAGACCCAGTACTTC.

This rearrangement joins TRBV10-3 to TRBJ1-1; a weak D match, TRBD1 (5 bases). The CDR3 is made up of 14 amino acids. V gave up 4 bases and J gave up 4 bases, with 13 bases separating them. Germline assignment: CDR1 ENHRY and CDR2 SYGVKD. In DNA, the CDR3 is TGTGCCATCAGTGGGGGCAGTCCGCGCACTGAAGCTTTCTTT. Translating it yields CAISGGSPRTEAFF.

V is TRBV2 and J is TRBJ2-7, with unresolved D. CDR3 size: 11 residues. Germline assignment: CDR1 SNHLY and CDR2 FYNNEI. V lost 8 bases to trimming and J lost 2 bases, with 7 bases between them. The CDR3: CASGPTYEQYF. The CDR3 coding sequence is TGTGCCAGCGGACCCACCTACGAGCAGTACTTC.

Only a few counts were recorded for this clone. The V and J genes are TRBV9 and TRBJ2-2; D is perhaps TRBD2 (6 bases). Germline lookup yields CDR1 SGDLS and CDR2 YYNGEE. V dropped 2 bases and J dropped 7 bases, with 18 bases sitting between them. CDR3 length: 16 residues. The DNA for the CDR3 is TGTGCCAGCAGCGTTTGGGACTCCCCAATGGGCGGGGAGCTGTTTTTT. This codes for CASSVWDSPMGGELFF.

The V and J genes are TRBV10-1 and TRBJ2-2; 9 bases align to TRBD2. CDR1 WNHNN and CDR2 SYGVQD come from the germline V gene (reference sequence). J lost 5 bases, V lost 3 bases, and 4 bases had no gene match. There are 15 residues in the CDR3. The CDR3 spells CASSDGTSRTGELFF. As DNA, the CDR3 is TGCGCCAGCAGTGACGGGACTAGCAGGACCGGGGAGCTGTTTTTT.

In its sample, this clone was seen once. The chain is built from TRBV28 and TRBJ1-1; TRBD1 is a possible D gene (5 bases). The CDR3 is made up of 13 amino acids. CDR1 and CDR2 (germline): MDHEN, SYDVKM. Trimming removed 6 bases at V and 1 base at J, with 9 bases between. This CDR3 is CASSLTENTEAFF. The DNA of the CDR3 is TGTGCCAGCAGCCTGACAGAGAACACTGAAGCTTTCTTT.